Below are 31 T cell receptor beta chains sequenced from a single sample in a study of shared clonotypes between healthy human individuals. Clones were sequenced by immunoSEQ multiplex PCR, and TCRdb holds only the in-frame ones, with some missing. Among 2 million to 2.5 million clones listed, about 94% were seen once. The specimen was naive CD4+ T cells sorted from blood. The subset was: CD45RA+ positively selected. The receptors here all came from a man between 18 and 35 years old in good health.

This rearrangement joins TRBV2 to TRBJ2-2; 14 positions match TRBD2. From germline, CDR1 is SNHLY and CDR2 FYNNEI. This CDR3 has 14 amino acids. Germline trimming cut 10 bases from V and 6 bases from J; bases unmatched to any gene: 4. The CDR3 DNA is TGTGCCACTACGGGACTAGCGGGGGCCGGGGAGCTGTTTTTT. Translating it yields CATTGLAGAGELFF.

The chain links TRBV5-1 to TRBJ2-4; 13 bases map to TRBD2. There are 16 residues in the CDR3. In germline, CDR1 is SGHRS, CDR2 YFSETQ. The junction had 5 bases not matched to a gene; V was cut back by 3 bases and J by 5 bases. The chain's CDR3 is CASSYGTSGVENIQYF. The DNA of the CDR3 is TGCGCCAGCAGCTATGGGACTAGCGGGGTGGAAAACATTCAGTACTTC. Combining the CDR3 with reference TRBV5-1 and TRBJ2-4 gives the whole variable domain KAGVTQTPRYLIKTRGQQVTLSCSPISGHRSVSWYQQTPGQGLQFLFEYFSETQRNKGNFPGRFSGRQFSNSRSEMNVSTLELGDSALYLCASSYGTSGVENIQYFGAGTRLSVL.

The chain joins TRBV7-8 to TRBJ2-7; perhaps TRBD2 as D (6 bases). The CDR3 consists of 15 residues. V was clipped by 4 bases and J by 2 bases, with 15 bases between them. Germline V gene data show CDR1 as SGHVS and CDR2 as FQNEAQ. The CDR3 is CASSSTGLGAYEQYF. The CDR3 DNA is TGTGCCAGCAGCTCAACGGGACTGGGAGCCTACGAGCAGTACTTC.

This chain links TRBV11-3 with TRBJ2-3; the match to TRBD1 covers 7 bases. The CDR3 spans 15 residues. The J segment lost 2 bases and the V segment lost 1 base, leaving 3 bases of the junction unmatched. The germline V gene encodes CDR1 SGHNT and CDR2 YENEEA. DNA of the CDR3: TGTGCCAGCAGCTTAGGACAGGGAGCCACAGATACGCAGTATTTT. Amino acids: CASSLGQGATDTQYF. The full variable domain, its missing parts supplied by reference TRBV11-3 and TRBJ2-3, is EAGVVQSPRYKIIEKKQPVAFWCNPISGHNTLYWYLQNLGQGPELLIRYENEEAVDDSQLPKDRFSAERLKGVDSTLKIQPAELGDSAVYLCASSLGQGATDTQYFGPGTRLTVL.

The chain employs TRBV6-5 and TRBJ1-1, with 7 bases matching TRBD1. Germline V lookup: CDR1 MNHEY, CDR2 SVGAGI. The CDR3 spans 13 residues. The V segment lost 5 bases and the J segment 4 bases; nucleotides outside the gene matches: 4. CDR3: CASSTQGPTEAFF. DNA for the CDR3: TGTGCCAGCAGTACACAGGGGCCCACTGAAGCTTTCTTT.

CDR3 bases: TGTGCCAGCAGTTTAGCGGGAGTGACCTACGAGCAGTACTTC. It is translated as CASSLAGVTYEQYF. The J gene is TRBJ2-7, the V gene TRBV6-5, with 9 bases identical to TRBD2. The V gene's germline CDR1 is MNHEY and CDR2 SVGAGI. CDR3 size: 14 residues. J gave up 2 bases and V 4 bases, and 3 bases lay outside the gene matches.

This clone is a singleton in its sample. The chain carries TRBV2 and TRBJ2-3; D not resolved. CDR1 is SNHLY, CDR2 FYNNEI, per germline. The V end lost 3 bases, the J end lost 2 bases, and 9 bases lay between the germline ends. The CDR3 consists of 14 residues. CDR3 amino acids: CASSDGANTDTQYF. The CDR3, as DNA: TGTGCCAGCAGTGACGGTGCGAACACAGATACGCAGTATTTT.

This sequence joins TRBV2 and TRBJ2-7; tentatively, D is TRBD1 (5 bases). The CDR3 extends over 14 amino acids. Germline V gene data show CDR1 as SNHLY and CDR2 as FYNNEI. Trimming took 4 bases from V and 3 from J, leaving 13 bases between them. CDR3 coding DNA: TGTGCCAGCAGTGTGATAGACAGACTCTACGAGCAGTACTTC. As protein: CASSVIDRLYEQYF.

This chain links TRBV5-1 with TRBJ2-1, with 11 bases fitting TRBD1. Trimming removed 2 bases from V and 7 bases from J; junction bases left unmatched: 5. The CDR3 covers 15 residues. Germline CDR1 is SGHRS and CDR2 is YFSETQ. The CDR3 DNA reads TGCGCCAGCAGCTTTCGGACAGGGGGCTTGAATGAGCAGTTCTTC. The encoded protein is CASSFRTGGLNEQFF. The variable domain in full, with the rest retrieved from reference TRBV5-1 and TRBJ2-1, is KAGVTQTPRYLIKTRGQQVTLSCSPISGHRSVSWYQQTPGQGLQFLFEYFSETQRNKGNFPGRFSGRQFSNSRSEMNVSTLELGDSALYLCASSFRTGGLNEQFFGPGTRLTVL.

As regards this clone: In the same sample, other DNA sequences code for this CDR3. The genes are TRBV5-1 and TRBJ1-4, with 9 nucleotides matching TRBD1. From germline, CDR1 is SGHRS and CDR2 YFSETQ. V gave up 0 bases and J gave up 6 bases; unmatched junction bases: 3. This CDR3 is 15 amino acids long. This chain's CDR3 is CASSLGGQGYEKLFF. The CDR3 bases are TGCGCCAGCAGCTTGGGGGGACAGGGCTATGAAAAACTGTTTTTT.

The chain is built from TRBV5-4 and TRBJ2-7; the match to TRBD1 covers 9 bases. Trimming at V came to 3 bases and at J to 5 bases, leaving 12 bases not matched to a gene. Per the germline V gene, CDR1 is SGHNT and CDR2 is YYREEE (reference sequence). This CDR3 comprises 16 residues. The CDR3 reads CASSSTPGTGTNEQYF. The CDR3 nucleotides read TGTGCCAGCAGCTCCACCCCGGGGACAGGGACGAACGAGCAGTACTTC.

The rearrangement links TRBV5-4 to TRBJ1-6, with D unresolved. The CDR3 is made up of 17 amino acids. Germline V CDR1 and CDR2: SGHNT, YYREEE (reference sequence). The germline V and J ends were trimmed by 0 bases and 8 bases, with 18 bases remaining between them. The CDR3 here is CASSLGLTKTQHSPLHF. CDR3 sequence (DNA): TGTGCCAGCAGCTTGGGGCTCACAAAAACCCAACATTCACCCCTCCACTTT. Filled out from reference TRBV5-4 and TRBJ1-6, the complete variable domain reads ETGVTQSPTHLIKTRGQQVTLRCSSQSGHNTVSWYQQALGQGPQFIFQYYREEENGRGNFPPRFSGLQFPNYSSELNVNALELDDSALYLCASSLGLTKTQHSPLHFGNGTRLTVT.

The rearrangement links TRBV6-5 to TRBJ1-1; D is perhaps TRBD1 (6 bases). From germline, CDR1 is MNHEY and CDR2 SVGAGI. Trimming left V 0 bases short and J 0 bases short, with 11 bases between. There are 16 residues in the CDR3. CDR3 in DNA: TGTGCCAGCAGTTACTCGCTGGACAGCATGAACACTGAAGCTTTCTTT. The encoded protein is CASSYSLDSMNTEAFF.

The chain has TRBV10-2 and TRBJ1-3; D remains unclear. CDR1 is WSHSY and CDR2 is SAAADI in the germline V gene. With 7 bases removed from V and 4 bases from J, the gap between germline ends came to 11 bases. The CDR3 covers 13 residues. CDR3 bases: TGCGCCAGCACTCGGCGGATGGGAAACACCATATATTTT. This sequence encodes CASTRRMGNTIYF.

The V and J genes are TRBV10-3 and TRBJ2-2; 8 bases match TRBD1. This CDR3 spans 16 amino acids. The germline CDR1 and CDR2 sequences are ENHRY and SYGVKD. V gave up 6 bases and J gave up 0 bases; unmatched junction bases: 6. The CDR3 here is CAIRGQAVSNTGELFF. Written as DNA, the CDR3 is TGTGCCATCAGGGGACAGGCCGTCTCGAACACCGGGGAGCTGTTTTTT.

The CDR3 DNA sequence: TGCAGCGGGAGGACTAGCGGGGCTTCCTACAATGAGCAGTTCTTC. Its protein product is CSGRTSGASYNEQFF. This chain uses TRBV29-1 with TRBJ2-1; TRBD2 agrees at 12 bases. Germline CDR1 is SQVTM and CDR2 is ANQGSEA. The J segment lost 1 base and the V segment lost 7 bases, leaving 5 bases of the junction unmatched. This CDR3 has 15 residues.

This chain links TRBV7-9 with TRBJ1-3, with 7 bases lining up with TRBD1. V dropped 1 base and J dropped 0; count of bases not matched to a gene: 9. CDR3 size: 18 residues. Germline CDR1 and CDR2: SEHNR and FQNEAQ (reference sequence). The CDR3 DNA sequence: TGTGCCAGCAGCTTAGACGGGACAGCCGCTCGCTCTGGAAACACCATATATTTT. It codes for CASSLDGTAARSGNTIYF.

As to this clone: Other DNA sequences within the sample encode an identical CDR3. Here the CDR3 reads CASRGLAGGTGELFF. CDR3 in DNA: TGTGCCAGCAGGGGACTAGCGGGAGGGACCGGGGAGCTGTTTTTT. The chain has TRBV2 and TRBJ2-2, with TRBD2 identical over 16 bases. This CDR3 comprises 15 residues. The junction had 0 bases not matched to a gene; V was cut back by 6 bases and J by 5 bases. CDR1 and CDR2 from the germline V gene are SNHLY and FYNNEI.

Of note for this clone: This specimen includes other DNA sequences encoding the same CDR3. The V gene is TRBV5-1, the J gene TRBJ1-1, with 10 bases fitting TRBD1. This CDR3 region has 15 residues. Losses at the gene ends were 0 bases for V and 4 bases for J; bases not matched to a gene: 3. Germline V gene sequence: CDR1 SGHRS, CDR2 YFSETQ. CDR3 protein: CASSLEGQGTTEAFF. CDR3 nucleotides: TGCGCCAGCAGCTTGGAGGGACAGGGGACCACTGAAGCTTTCTTT.

The chain recombines TRBV7-2 with TRBJ2-3; the D gene is possibly TRBD1 (6 bases). CDR1 is SGHTA, CDR2 FQGNSA, per germline. Trimming stripped 5 bases from V and 7 bases from J, with 13 bases between. CDR3 length: 13 amino acids. CDR3 DNA: TGTGCCAGCAGCCCCAGCACAGGGTATACGCAGTATTTT. Its translation: CASSPSTGYTQYF.

The rearrangement links TRBV7-7 to TRBJ2-5, with D possibly being TRBD2 (6 bases). This CDR3 comprises 13 residues. Germline loops: CDR1 SSHAT, CDR2 FNYEAQ (reference sequence). The CDR3 coding sequence is TGTGCTAGCTCGGGGGAGTCGGGGGAGACCCAGTACTTC. This translates into CASSGESGETQYF.

The chain carries TRBV7-2 and TRBJ1-1; TRBD1 matches at 7 bases. Germline V gene data show CDR1 as SGHTA and CDR2 as FQGNSA. The CDR3 covers 14 residues. V was pared by 2 bases and J by 6 bases, with 6 bases of the junction left unmatched. The CDR3: CASSLTQGQAEAFF. The CDR3 nucleotides are TGTGCCAGCAGCTTAACACAGGGGCAGGCTGAAGCTTTCTTT.

In nucleotides, the CDR3 is TGCGCCAGCACCTTAGACGTAGGCTATGGCTACACCTTC. Translation gives CASTLDVGYGYTF. This rearrangement joins TRBV5-1 to TRBJ1-2; D not resolved. The CDR3 spans 13 residues. Germline V lookup: CDR1 SGHRS, CDR2 YFSETQ. V lost 6 bases to trimming and J lost 4 bases, with 13 bases between them. Based on the CDR3 plus reference TRBV5-1 and TRBJ1-2, the full variable domain is KAGVTQTPRYLIKTRGQQVTLSCSPISGHRSVSWYQQTPGQGLQFLFEYFSETQRNKGNFPGRFSGRQFSNSRSEMNVSTLELGDSALYLCASTLDVGYGYTFGSGTRLTVV.

The J gene is TRBJ2-1, the V gene TRBV6-1; no reliable D call. In germline, CDR1 is MNHNS, CDR2 SASEGT. The CDR3 loop spans 17 amino acids. Trimming shortened V by 4 bases and J by 0 bases, and 16 bases separated the two germline ends. CDR3 loop: CASSVWVPVISYNEQFF. Here the CDR3 DNA reads TGTGCCAGCAGTGTGTGGGTGCCCGTTATCTCCTACAATGAGCAGTTCTTC.

This sequence joins TRBV6-5 and TRBJ1-4, with TRBD1 matching 7 bases. With 4 bases clipped from V and 2 bases from J, the junction kept 4 bases outside the gene matches. This CDR3 has 15 residues. CDR1 and CDR2 from the germline V gene are MNHEY and SVGAGI. CDR3 coding DNA: TGTGCCAGCAGTTTAGGGGGCGCGACTAATGAAAAACTGTTTTTT. Translating gives CASSLGGATNEKLFF.

This chain links TRBV28 with TRBJ2-7; a weak D match, TRBD2 (5 bases). The CDR3 contains 15 residues. Germline V gene lookup returns CDR1 MDHEN and CDR2 SYDVKM. V shed 0 bases and J shed 0 bases, with 9 bases lying between them. The CDR3 sequence: CASSLWRASSYEQYF. In DNA, the CDR3 is TGTGCCAGCAGTTTATGGCGGGCCAGCTCCTACGAGCAGTACTTC.

This clone was seen a single time. The V call is TRBV4-1, the J call TRBJ2-1; D is uncertain. This CDR3 comprises 16 residues. Between the trimmed V and J ends, which lost 6 bases and 1 base, there was a span of 16 bases. Germline V CDR1 and CDR2: MGHRA, YSYEKL. The CDR3 DNA follows: TGCGCCAGCAGGCAGTCCCCTTCCGCTTCCTACAATGAGCAGTTCTTC. Translating it yields CASRQSPSASYNEQFF.

This clone showed up just once. This rearrangement joins TRBV18 to TRBJ1-1; possibly TRBD1 for D (6 bases). Germline CDR1 KGHSH, CDR2 LQKENI. The V and J ends lost 2 bases and 6 bases respectively, with 16 bases between them. This CDR3 is 15 amino acids long. CDR3 sequence reads: CASSPRAQGQAEAFF. The CDR3 DNA reads TGTGCCAGCTCACCAAGGGCGCAGGGGCAAGCTGAAGCTTTCTTT. Combining the CDR3 with reference TRBV18 and TRBJ1-1 gives the whole variable domain NAGVMQNPRHLVRRRGQEARLRCSPMKGHSHVYWYRQLPEEGLKFMVYLQKENIIDESGMPKERFSAEFPKEGPSILRIQQVVRGDSAAYFCASSPRAQGQAEAFFGQGTRLTVV.

The chain is built from TRBV6-5 and TRBJ2-7; the match to TRBD1 covers 7 bases. With 2 bases clipped from V and 5 bases from J, the junction kept 12 bases outside the gene matches. The CDR3 has 16 residues. Germline CDR1 and CDR2: MNHEY and SVGAGI. The CDR3 nucleotides read TGTGCCAGCAGTTACAATAAACAGGGGAATCTGGACGAGCAGTACTTC. It yields the protein CASSYNKQGNLDEQYF.

This chain links TRBV6-6 with TRBJ2-7; D possibly corresponds to TRBD2 (6 bases). Trimming shortened V by 7 bases and J by 3 bases, and 22 bases separated the two germline ends. Germline lookup yields CDR1 MNHNY and CDR2 SVGAGI (reference sequence). The CDR3 consists of 16 residues. The CDR3 sequence: CASTQEASVGGYEQYF. The CDR3 DNA is TGTGCCAGCACCCAAGAAGCCTCGGTGGGGGGCTACGAGCAGTACTTC.

The V call is TRBV5-4, the J call TRBJ2-5; D may be TRBD2 (6 bases). The germline CDR1 and CDR2 sequences are SGHNT and YYREEE (reference sequence). The CDR3 has 15 amino acids. V was clipped by 1 base and J by 0 bases, with 10 bases between them. CDR3 sequence reads: CASSLSGGNQETQYF. The CDR3 DNA sequence: TGTGCCAGCAGCTTGAGTGGAGGGAACCAAGAGACCCAGTACTTC.